These T cell receptor beta chains were read from a single sample in a study of T cells in Graves' hyperthyroidism and ophthalmopathy. TCRdb passed the multiplex PCR reads through MiXCR, listing each CDR3 protein once. Of under 650,000 distinct CDR3 sequences listed, 15% to 20% were seen once; the top ten hold 3.8%. The sequenced material came from blood. Receptors originate from a woman under 40 with Graves' hyperthyroidism. Both conserved end residues are part of each CDR3. D genes are given only for firm matches. Expanded clones are given a class, and other clones once, few, many or no size at all.

abundance	v_gene	j_gene	d_gene	CDR3nt	CDR3aa
.	TRBV4-3	TRBJ2-7	.	TGCGCCAGCAGCCAAGATCACTTAGCCGCCTACGAGCAGTACTTC	CASSQDHLAAYEQYF
few	TRBV6-1	TRBJ2-2	TRBD1	TGTGCCAGCAGTTGGGGACAGGGTAGCACCGGGGAGCTGTTTTTT	CASSWGQGSTGELFF
many	TRBV18	TRBJ2-4	TRBD1	TGTGCCAGCTCCCGCTTGGACAGGGGAGGTATTCAGTACTTC	CASSRLDRGGIQYF
few	TRBV5-1	TRBJ1-2	.	TGCGCCAGCAGCCTATCTGACGTCCCTTATGGCTACACCTTC	CASSLSDVPYGYTF
many	TRBV28	TRBJ2-7	TRBD1	TGTGCCAGCGGCTATACAGGGGGATCCTACGAGCAGTACTTC	CASGYTGGSYEQYF
.	TRBV19	TRBJ1-2	.	TGTGCCAGTAGTATAACGACAGGATCTAATGGCTACACCTTC	CASSITTGSNGYTF
many	TRBV30	TRBJ2-7	TRBD2	TGTGCCCGGGAGGGTAGCGGCACCTACGAGCAGTACTTC	CAREGSGTYEQYF
many	TRBV3-1	TRBJ1-1	.	TGTGCCAGCAGCACTCTTCGGGGGGCGAACACTGAAGCTTTCTTT	CASSTLRGANTEAFF
many	TRBV20-1	TRBJ1-5	TRBD1	TGCAGTGCCAAACCCTCGGACAGGGCGAGCCAGCCCCAGCATTTT	CSAKPSDRASQPQHF
.	TRBV6-5	TRBJ2-1	TRBD1	TGTGCCAGCAGTTACAACAGGGGGCGCGATGAGCAGTTCTTC	CASSYNRGRDEQFF
few	TRBV9	TRBJ2-7	TRBD1	TGTGCCAGCAGCGTGGGACCCGGGACAGCCTACGAGCAGTACTTC	CASSVGPGTAYEQYF
many	TRBV2	TRBJ2-3	TRBD2	TGTGCCAGCAGTGGCTCTCCCGGGACTAGCGGGAGAAATAGCACAGATACGCAGTATTTT	CASSGSPGTSGRNSTDTQYF
many	TRBV20-1	TRBJ2-7	TRBD2	TGCAGTGCTCTTCCGGGACTAGCGGGAGGCCATAGAGAGCAGTACTTC	CSALPGLAGGHREQYF
many	TRBV20-1	TRBJ2-7	.	TGCAGTGCCGTATCGGAAGGCTACGAGCAGTACTTC	CSAVSEGYEQYF
many	TRBV11-1	TRBJ2-5	TRBD1	TGTGCCAGCAGCTGGGGACAGGGGGTAATTCAAGAGACCCAGTACTTC	CASSWGQGVIQETQYF
many	TRBV28	TRBJ1-1	.	TGTGCCAGCAGTTTGGGGGGACACCTGCTAACTGAAGCTTTCTTT	CASSLGGHLLTEAFF
few	TRBV7-2	TRBJ2-7	.	TGTGCCAGCAGCTCACCCGGGACAATCAACGAGCAGTACTTC	CASSSPGTINEQYF